This entry lists 5 T cell receptor beta chains sequenced from one sample in a study of T cells in tuberculosis. Sequencing was performed with immunoSEQ multiplex PCR; in TCRdb, only in-frame clones are kept and a portion is missing. The sample lists 30,000 to 35,000 clones, approximately 90% occurring once. Sequenced sample: PBMCs. The receptors shown here come from a donor aged 5-35 years with latent tuberculosis or without tuberculosis infection.

The J gene is TRBJ2-3, the V gene TRBV9; 11 nucleotides agree with TRBD2. The germline V gene encodes CDR1 SGDLS and CDR2 YYNGEE. CDR3 length: 15 amino acids. V shed 3 bases, J shed 3 bases, and the junction held 3 bases outside the gene matches. CDR3 nucleotides: TGTGCCAGCAGCGGAATAGCGGGAGGGACAGATACGCAGTATTTT. Translation gives CASSGIAGGTDTQYF.

J is TRBJ2-3 and V is TRBV27, with D tentatively TRBD2 (6 bases). The germline CDR1 and CDR2 sequences are MNHEY and SMNVEV (reference sequence). This CDR3 comprises 14 residues. V was pared by 3 bases and J by 11 bases, with 18 bases between. The chain's CDR3 is CASSFPGRRDEQYF. CDR3 bases: TGTGCCAGCAGTTTTCCGGGACGGAGGGATGAGCAGTATTTT.

The CDR3 DNA is TGTGCCAGCAGCTTCGCACAAAAAATGAACACTGAAGCTTTCTTT. Translating gives CASSFAQKMNTEAFF. The V call is TRBV11-2, the J call TRBJ1-1, with D unresolved. CDR1 and CDR2 (germline): SGHAT, FQNNGV. Trimming took off 3 bases at V and 0 bases at J, with 11 bases between the two ends. This CDR3 is 15 amino acids long.

The chain combines TRBV19 with TRBJ2-7, with TRBD1 matching 10 bases. The germline V gene has CDR1 LNHDA and CDR2 SQIVND (reference sequence). The V segment lost 4 bases and the J segment 3 bases; nucleotides outside the gene matches: 9. The CDR3 runs 16 residues. The CDR3: CASSRILRDRGYEQYF. DNA for the CDR3: TGTGCCAGTAGTAGAATCCTCCGGGACAGGGGCTACGAGCAGTACTTC.

V usage is TRBV6-1 and J usage is TRBJ2-1; 10 nucleotides match TRBD2. The ends lost 7 bases at V and 5 bases at J; junction bases unmatched: 5. Germline V gene lookup returns CDR1 MNHNS and CDR2 SASEGT. This CDR3 contains 14 residues. The CDR3 coding sequence is TGTGCCAGCATCCGACTAGCGGGTCACAATGAGCAGTTCTTC. Amino acids: CASIRLAGHNEQFF.